A single sample is the source of the 9 T cell receptor beta chains below, sequenced in a study of cytomegalovirus exposure and HLA in healthy donors (dated by TCRdb to the late 2010s). The receptor library was made with the immunoSEQ multiplex PCR assay. The multiplex PCR relied on a mix of 60 forward primers for TCR Vbeta segments and 13 reverse primers for TCR Jbeta segments. TCRdb retrieved this table from immuneACCESS and kept in-frame rearrangements only. Not all clones are present; in checked studies, unresolved V genes account for under half, and no reason is known for the remainder. The sample has just over 200,000 clones on record, 82% of them singletons. Around 2.7% of the sample comes from the top ten. Sequencing was done on a sample of PBMCs. These receptors were taken from a woman in her forties in good health and CMV-seronegative.

This CDR3 reads CAWRTRPGASEQYF. The CDR3 DNA reads TGTGCCTGGAGGACGAGGCCAGGGGCGAGCGAGCAGTACTTC. The chain combines TRBV30 with TRBJ2-7; weak D call: TRBD1 (6 bases). V was shortened by 3 bases and J by 6 bases, with 18 bases between the two germline ends. Germline V gives CDR1 GTSNPN, CDR2 SVGIG (reference sequence). The CDR3 length is 14 residues.

The chain joins TRBV29-1 to TRBJ1-1; 10 bases map to TRBD1. The germline CDR1 and CDR2 sequences are SQVTM and ANQGSEA. The CDR3 is 13 amino acids. V gave up 7 bases and J gave up 0 bases; unmatched junction bases: 2. The CDR3 nucleotides read TGCAGCGGGGGACAGGGGTTGAACACTGAAGCTTTCTTT. This translates into CSGGQGLNTEAFF.

The chain joins TRBV27 to TRBJ1-1, with TRBD1 matching over 7 bases. CDR3 length: 17 residues. The ends lost 5 bases at V and 3 bases at J; junction bases unmatched: 15. Germline assignment: CDR1 MNHEY and CDR2 SMNVEV (reference sequence). Here the CDR3 reads CASSHPWSEGAYTEAFF. The CDR3 DNA reads TGTGCCAGCAGTCATCCCTGGTCGGAGGGGGCCTACACTGAAGCTTTCTTT.

The chain uses TRBV12-5 and TRBJ2-2; TRBD2 might be the D (5 bases). The germline CDR1 and CDR2 sequences are LGHNT and FRNRAP. The CDR3 totals 14 residues. V was pared by 1 base and J by 3 bases, with 6 bases between. CDR3 bases: TGTGCTAGTGGTTTGGCGGGATACACCGGGGAGCTGTTTTTT. Its translation is CASGLAGYTGELFF.

The chain recombines TRBV7-2 with TRBJ2-3; D is undetermined. In germline, CDR1 is SGHTA, CDR2 FQGNSA. Trimming cost V 5 bases and J 1 base, with 10 bases left between them. The CDR3 consists of 14 residues. The CDR3 coding sequence is TGTGCCAGCAGCCAAGGCAGGCGCACAGATACGCAGTATTTT. Encoded protein: CASSQGRRTDTQYF. Complete variable domain (other parts from reference TRBV7-2 and TRBJ2-3): GAGVSQSPSNKVTEKGKDVELRCDPISGHTALYWYRQSLGQGLEFLIYFQGNSAPDKSGLPSDRFSAERTGGSVSTLTIQRTQQEDSAVYLCASSQGRRTDTQYFGPGTRLTVL.

This chain uses TRBV20-1 with TRBJ2-5; possibly TRBD1 for D (5 bases). The J call may be faulty, since TRBJ2-7 better matches the DNA end. The CDR3 is made up of 11 amino acids. In germline, CDR1 is DFQATT, CDR2 SNEGSKA (reference sequence). This chain's CDR3 is CSALQGYEQYF. In DNA form, the CDR3 reads TGCAGTGCTCTTCAGGGCTACGAGCAGTACTTC.

The chain joins TRBV7-2 to TRBJ2-7; possible D gene TRBD2, 5 bases. V lost 1 base and J lost 1, with 8 bases in between. The CDR3 extends over 14 amino acids. CDR1 is SGHTA, CDR2 FQGNSA, per germline. The CDR3 DNA is TGTGCCAGCAGCTTAGTAGAGGGATCCTACGAGCAGTACTTC. This encodes CASSLVEGSYEQYF.

The rearrangement links TRBV7-8 to TRBJ2-5; 11 bases fit TRBD1. The CDR3 loop spans 15 amino acids. The germline V gene encodes CDR1 SGHVS and CDR2 FQNEAQ. V was clipped by 5 bases and J by 5 bases; unmatched bases: 7. CDR3 residues: CASSKGQGVMETQYF. The CDR3 DNA is TGTGCCAGCAGCAAGGGACAGGGGGTAATGGAGACCCAGTACTTC.

V and J are TRBV6-6 and TRBJ1-5; D is unclear. V lost 5 bases, J lost 9 bases, and 14 bases lay in between. Germline V gene sequence: CDR1 MNHNY, CDR2 SVGAGI (reference sequence). There are 13 residues in the CDR3. As DNA, the CDR3 is TGTGCCAGCAGTCGACTCACCATTGGGCCCCAGCATTTT. This sequence encodes CASSRLTIGPQHF.